Below are 28 T cell receptor beta chains sequenced from a single sample in a study of preoperative IRX-2 immunotherapy in early breast cancer. Treatment in this sample: preoperative locoregional IRX-2 cytokine immunotherapy. Assay used: immunoSEQ multiplex PCR; TCRdb lists only in-frame clones, some missing. The sample records about 19,000 clones, 70% to 90% being singletons. The source was lymph node tissue, collected after IRX-2 immunotherapy. The receptors were gathered from a human donor with breast cancer.

This chain joins TRBV18 and TRBJ2-1; D not resolved. With 4 bases removed from V and 6 bases from J, the gap between germline ends came to 16 bases. The CDR3 runs to 15 residues. CDR1 is KGHSH and CDR2 is LQKENI in the germline V gene. Written as DNA, the CDR3 is TGTGCCAGCTCACTCCCCAAGAGACACGGCAATGAGCAGTTCTTC. Its protein product is CASSLPKRHGNEQFF.

This clone was observed a handful of times. The rearrangement links TRBV11-3 to TRBJ2-5; tentative D call: TRBD2 (7 bases). The ends were cut back, 1 base at V and 5 bases at J, with 14 bases in the middle. The germline V gene encodes CDR1 SGHNT and CDR2 YENEEA. The CDR3 covers 15 residues. CDR3 DNA sequence: TGTGCCAGCAGCTTAGGATGGGGGGGCAGGGAGACCCAGTACTTC. It specifies CASSLGWGGRETQYF. The variable domain in full, with the rest retrieved from reference TRBV11-3 and TRBJ2-5, is EAGVVQSPRYKIIEKKQPVAFWCNPISGHNTLYWYLQNLGQGPELLIRYENEEAVDDSQLPKDRFSAERLKGVDSTLKIQPAELGDSAVYLCASSLGWGGRETQYFGPGTRLLVL.

This chain connects TRBV6-7 to TRBJ2-7; TRBD1 is a possible D gene (5 bases). TRBV6-7 belongs to the ORF category, with a function that is uncertain. The germline V and J ends were trimmed by 2 bases and 4 bases, with 12 bases remaining between them. The CDR3 covers 14 residues. The CDR3 DNA reads TGTGCCAGCAGTTACGGTATAGGGGAATACGAGCAGTACTTC. Its protein product is CASSYGIGEYEQYF.

This clone was seen a handful of times. This rearrangement joins TRBV12-5 to TRBJ1-4; D unclear. This CDR3 region has 12 residues. V gave up 2 bases and J gave up 4 bases, with 2 bases separating them. From germline, CDR1 is LGHNT and CDR2 FRNRAP. CDR3 nucleotides: TGTGCTAGTGGTTTGATTAATGAAAAACTGTTTTTT. The encoded protein is CASGLINEKLFF.

The chain combines TRBV19 with TRBJ2-3, with D possibly being TRBD1 (6 bases). V was pared by 7 bases and J by 5 bases, with 19 bases between. The V gene's germline CDR1 is LNHDA and CDR2 SQIVND (reference sequence). The CDR3 has 15 amino acids. The CDR3 reads CASTQYRDGQDTQYF. CDR3 nucleotide sequence: TGTGCCAGTACTCAATACAGGGACGGGCAAGATACGCAGTATTTT.

V is TRBV9 and J is TRBJ1-1, with unresolved D. The CDR3 totals 12 residues. Germline CDR1 SGDLS, CDR2 YYNGEE. V lost 8 bases, J lost 0 bases, and 8 bases lay in between. CDR3 amino acids: CASQKMNTEAFF. CDR3 DNA: TGTGCCAGTCAGAAGATGAACACTGAAGCTTTCTTT.

This chain joins TRBV30 and TRBJ1-4; D is possibly TRBD1 (5 bases). Between the trimmed V and J ends, which lost 5 bases and 0 bases, there was a span of 10 bases. The CDR3 sequence is 14 residues long. In germline, CDR1 is GTSNPN, CDR2 SVGIG (reference sequence). The CDR3 sequence: CAWAGDSTNEKLFF. CDR3 sequence (DNA): TGTGCCTGGGCGGGGGATTCAACTAATGAAAAACTGTTTTTT. The complete variable domain, with remaining parts taken from reference TRBV30 and TRBJ1-4, reads SQTIHQWPATLVQPVGSPLSLECTVEGTSNPNLYWYRQAAGRGLQLLFYSVGIGQISSEVPQNLSASRPQDRQFILSSKKLLLSDSGFYLCAWAGDSTNEKLFFGSGTQLSVL.

This rearrangement joins TRBV5-1 to TRBJ2-5; D unclear. V lost 6 bases and J lost 0, with 12 bases in between. This CDR3 spans 14 amino acids. Germline-derived CDR1 and CDR2 are SGHRS and YFSETQ. CDR3 amino acids: CASKGSQYQETQYF. The DNA for the CDR3 is TGCGCCAGCAAGGGCAGTCAATACCAAGAGACCCAGTACTTC.

This chain uses TRBV19 with TRBJ2-7; possibly TRBD1 or TRBD2 for D (5 bases each). The germline V and J ends were trimmed by 3 bases and 7 bases, with 13 bases remaining between them. This CDR3 has 13 amino acids. Per the germline V gene, CDR1 is LNHDA and CDR2 is SQIVND (reference sequence). The CDR3 spells CASSIVRGREQYF. DNA for the CDR3: TGTGCCAGTAGTATCGTTCGGGGCCGTGAGCAGTACTTC.

The rearrangement joins TRBV14 to TRBJ1-5; TRBD1 might be the D (5 bases). Per the germline V gene, CDR1 is SGHDN and CDR2 is FVKESK. V shed 2 bases and J shed 6 bases, with 8 bases lying between them. CDR3 length equals 13 residues. The CDR3 DNA is TGTGCCAGCAGCCAACAGCAGGGTCAGCCCCAGCATTTT. Translated: CASSQQQGQPQHF.

The chain recombines TRBV7-5 with TRBJ2-3; the D call of TRBD1 is as the table states it, not checked on the DNA. TRBV7-5 is reported as a pseudogene. The length of the CDR3 is 14 residues. The CDR3 region is CASSTDRSSDTQYF. CDR3 in DNA: TGTGCCAGCAGTACGGACAGATCGAGTGATACGCAGTATTTT.

The CDR3 spells CASRRDSWGYEQYF. The DNA of the CDR3 is TGTGCCAGTAGAAGGGACAGTTGGGGCTACGAGCAGTACTTC. The chain employs TRBV19 and TRBJ2-7, with 7 bases matching TRBD1. CDR1 LNHDA and CDR2 SQIVND come from the germline V gene (reference sequence). The junction had 8 bases not matched to a gene; V was cut back by 6 bases and J by 3 bases. The CDR3 covers 14 residues.

Sample share makes this clone medium-sized. The chain combines TRBV28 with TRBJ2-5; D is possibly TRBD1 (6 bases). Trimming left V 6 bases short and J 3 bases short, with 17 bases between. Germline V gene sequence: CDR1 MDHEN, CDR2 SYDVKM. There are 15 residues in the CDR3. CDR3 protein: CASSYRPRTEETQYF. In DNA, the CDR3 is TGTGCCAGCAGCTATCGCCCCCGGACAGAAGAGACCCAGTACTTC. Full variable domain (rest looked up from reference TRBV28 and TRBJ2-5): DVKVTQSSRYLVKRTGEKVFLECVQDMDHENMFWYRQDPGLGLRLIYFSYDVKMKEKGDIPEGYSVSREKKERFSLILESASTNQTSMYLCASSYRPRTEETQYFGPGTRLLVL.

The count of this clone is one. CDR3: CATGTGDSPLHF. The CDR3 DNA follows: TGTGCCACTGGGACGGGGGATTCACCCCTCCACTTT. The chain carries TRBV19 and TRBJ1-6, with D perhaps matching TRBD1 (5 bases). Deletions cut 10 bases from V and 8 bases from J, with 12 bases between. The germline V gene has CDR1 LNHDA and CDR2 SQIVND (reference sequence). The CDR3 sequence is 12 residues long.

The chain couples TRBV11-3 to TRBJ2-5; TRBD1 matches at 7 bases. Losses at the gene ends were 6 bases for V and 2 bases for J; bases not matched to a gene: 12. This CDR3 is 16 amino acids long. CDR1 and CDR2 from the germline V gene are SGHNT and YENEEA. CDR3 in amino acids: CASSWNRGAGQETQYF. The CDR3 DNA sequence: TGTGCCAGCAGTTGGAACAGGGGCGCGGGTCAAGAGACCCAGTACTTC.

The chain couples TRBV11-3 to TRBJ1-3, with D possibly matching TRBD1 (6 bases). V was cut by 3 bases and J by 0 bases, with 21 bases left in between. The germline CDR1 and CDR2 sequences are SGHNT and YENEEA. The CDR3 spans 19 residues. The CDR3 nucleotides are TGTGCCAGCAGCTTGAAACTGACAGGCCTAGGCTCCTCTGGAAACACCATATATTTT. Translating it yields CASSLKLTGLGSSGNTIYF.

The sample holds one count of this clone. J is TRBJ1-1 and V is TRBV6-8; D gene ambiguous. The CDR3 covers 13 residues. From germline, CDR1 is MNHGY and CDR2 SAAAGT. V gave up 6 bases and J gave up 5 bases, with 13 bases separating them. The CDR3 reads CASRKQRGTEAFF. The CDR3 nucleotides read TGTGCCAGCAGAAAACAGCGGGGAACTGAAGCTTTCTTT.

This sequence joins TRBV18 and TRBJ1-1; D is unclear. Trimming shortened V by 6 bases and J by 4 bases, and 9 bases separated the two germline ends. The CDR3 contains 12 residues. The germline gives CDR1 KGHSH, CDR2 LQKENI. CDR3 coding DNA: TGTGCCAGCTCGGCGGGCGCCACTGAAGCTTTCTTT. It yields the protein CASSAGATEAFF.

The chain employs TRBV28 and TRBJ2-7, with 7 bases identical to TRBD2. Unmatched junction bases numbered 10, after V lost 4 bases and J lost 1 base. The CDR3 has 16 residues. Germline assignment: CDR1 MDHEN and CDR2 SYDVKM. CDR3 bases: TGTGCCAGCAGTTCCCCGAGCGGGGCAAGTTCCTACGAGCAGTACTTC. Translated, it gives CASSSPSGASSYEQYF.

The J gene is TRBJ2-7, the V gene TRBV18, with a possible D match to TRBD2 (5 bases). Trimming removed 3 bases from V and 6 bases from J, with 18 bases in between. Germline V gene sequence: CDR1 KGHSH, CDR2 LQKENI. CDR3 length: 15 residues. The CDR3 here is CASSPTSMTGSEQYF. CDR3 DNA: TGTGCCAGCTCACCGACCTCAATGACGGGGTCCGAGCAGTACTTC.

CDR3 DNA sequence: TGTGCCAGCAGCCCTGTTTTGTCCGGGGAGCTGTTTTTT. It specifies CASSPVLSGELFF. This chain connects TRBV6-8 to TRBJ2-2; D not certain. This CDR3 is built from 13 residues. CDR1 and CDR2 (germline): MNHGY, SAAAGT. V lost 6 bases to trimming and J lost 6 bases, with 11 bases between them.

J is TRBJ1-1 and V is TRBV6-8; D is perhaps TRBD1 (5 bases). The V gene lost 6 bases and the J gene lost 1 base, with 6 bases spanning the gap. Germline lookup yields CDR1 MNHGY and CDR2 SAAAGT. The CDR3 covers 12 residues. The CDR3 loop reads CASRDTNTEAFF. The DNA for the CDR3 is TGTGCCAGCAGGGACACGAACACTGAAGCTTTCTTT.

This clone was counted once. CDR3 sequence (DNA): TGTGCCAGCTCACCTTCCGGGGGGCATACTGAAGCTTTCTTT. Protein product: CASSPSGGHTEAFF. V usage is TRBV18 and J usage is TRBJ1-1; possible D gene TRBD1, 6 bases. CDR3 length: 14 amino acids. Germline CDR1 reads KGHSH; CDR2 reads LQKENI. V was cut by 3 bases and J by 5 bases, with 13 bases left in between.

The CDR3 nucleotides read TGTGCCAGCAGTTACTCTTTCAGCAATCAGCCCCAGCATTTT. As protein: CASSYSFSNQPQHF. The V and J genes are TRBV6-8 and TRBJ1-5; D gene uncertain. This CDR3 has 14 residues. The V gene's germline CDR1 is MNHGY and CDR2 SAAAGT. The germline V and J ends were trimmed by 0 bases and 1 base, with 4 bases remaining between them.

The rearrangement uses TRBV10-3 and TRBJ1-2; possible D gene TRBD1, 5 bases. The germline gives CDR1 ENHRY, CDR2 SYGVKD. The CDR3 spans 16 residues. Trimming cost V 0 bases and J 4 bases, with 15 bases left between them. The CDR3 DNA reads TGTGCCATCAGTGAGTCGAGTCTCAGACAGCTCTATGGCTACACCTTC. Its protein product is CAISESSLRQLYGYTF.

This chain uses TRBV10-2 with TRBJ2-1; the match to TRBD2 covers 10 bases. CDR1 WSHSY and CDR2 SAAADI come from the germline V gene. CDR3 length equals 14 residues. J gave up 3 bases and V 6 bases, and 2 bases lay outside the gene matches. The chain's CDR3 is CASRGLAVYNEQFF. As DNA, the CDR3 is TGCGCCAGCAGAGGACTAGCGGTCTACAATGAGCAGTTCTTC.

The rearrangement links TRBV6-8 to TRBJ1-3; D unclear. The CDR3 runs to 14 residues. CDR1 and CDR2 from the germline V gene are MNHGY and SAAAGT. V was trimmed by 6 bases and J by 1 base, leaving 10 bases between them. The DNA of the CDR3 is TGTGCCAGCAGCAAGGGAGGTTCTGGAAACACCATATATTTT. Translated: CASSKGGSGNTIYF.

The V call is TRBV18, the J call TRBJ1-3; tentative D call: TRBD1 (6 bases). CDR1 is KGHSH and CDR2 is LQKENI in the germline V gene. The V gene lost 3 bases and the J gene lost 0 bases, with 12 bases spanning the gap. The CDR3 runs 16 residues. CDR3 sequence reads: CASSPFDRSSGNTIYF. DNA of the CDR3: TGTGCCAGCTCACCWTTTGACAGGAGCTCTGGAAACACCATATATTTT.